This paragraph covers one T cell receptor beta chain sequence. Original handling: Nucleated cell counts were estimated from reference gene primer amplification. Profiled with immunoSEQ multiplex PCR; TCRdb holds only in-frame clones, not every one. V and J calls and clone size are copied from that table; D and trimming were computed from the DNA. Among roughly 200,000 clones listed, approximately 81% were seen once. Germline V lookup: CDR1 SGHRS, CDR2 YFSETQ. Unmatched junction bases numbered 15, after V lost 4 bases and J lost 4 bases. This CDR3 is built from 17 residues. This specimen belongs to a study of blood T cell repertoires in COVID-19. Study-wide background: Collection of acute and convalescent COVID-19 samples took place in the United States, Italy and Spain. PBMCs, B-cell-depleted T cells, or T cells were the source of the cDNA or gDNA that made up the material.

The specimen sequenced was peripheral blood. This TCR was recovered from a human donor in a cohort sampled during active COVID-19. The chain joins TRBV5-1 to TRBJ2-5; TRBD1 agrees at 8 bases. This chain's CDR3 is CASSQQDRARLGETQYF. The CDR3 region has the DNA TGCGCCAGCAGCCAACAGGACAGGGCGAGGTTGGGAGAGACCCAGTACTTC.